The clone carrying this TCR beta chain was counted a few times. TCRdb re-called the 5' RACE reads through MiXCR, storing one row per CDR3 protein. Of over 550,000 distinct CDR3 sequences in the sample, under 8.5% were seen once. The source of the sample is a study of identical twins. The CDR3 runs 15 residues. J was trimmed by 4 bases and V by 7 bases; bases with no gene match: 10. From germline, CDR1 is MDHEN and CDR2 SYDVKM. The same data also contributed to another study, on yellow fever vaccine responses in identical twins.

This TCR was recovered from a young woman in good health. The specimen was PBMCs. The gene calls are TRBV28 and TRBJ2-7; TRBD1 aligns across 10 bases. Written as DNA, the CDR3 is TGTGCCAGCACAAAAACCGGGACAGGGGCATACGAGCAGTACTTC. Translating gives CASTKTGTGAYEQYF.